This TCR beta chain was captured in a study of control samples from healthy donors and cancer patients. The repertoire was sequenced with immunoSEQ multiplex PCR; TCRdb's copy has only in-frame clones and lacks some. The data hold around 68,000 clones, with approximately 86% observed a single time. Details on this clone: The same CDR3 also results from other DNA sequences found in this sample.

The CDR3 totals 16 residues. Germline-derived CDR1 and CDR2 are SGHTA and FQGNSA. Trimming at V came to 2 bases and at J to 1 base, leaving 4 bases not matched to a gene. The specimen sequenced was blood. This sequence joins TRBV7-2 and TRBJ1-1; 10 bases are a match to TRBD1. The TCR originated in a man aged 55 to 70 in good health. The chain's CDR3 is CASSLSGQGWNTEAFF. CDR3 in DNA: TGTGCCAGCAGCTTATCGGGACAGGGGTGGAACACTGAAGCTTTCTTT.